These 6 T cell receptor beta chains were sequenced from one sample in a study of tumor-infiltrating lymphocytes in oesophageal squamous cell carcinoma. A single record per CDR3 protein comes from TCRdb applying MiXCR to the PCR reads. The repertoire holds about 15,000 distinct CDR3 sequences, 50% seen once, with approximately 16% in the top ten. Sequenced input: esophageal tumor tissue. These receptors came from a male donor with esophageal squamous cell carcinoma.

Remarks on this clonotype: The final CDR3 position lacks the conserved phenylalanine or tryptophan, pointing to a likely read error. The limits of the CDR3 on the DNA are not certain, so only TCRdb's listed CDR3 is given. The rearrangement links TRBV7-6 to TRBJ1-6; the table's D call, TRBD1, has no DNA check behind it. The CDR3 extends over 15 residues, inclusive of both ends. From germline, CDR1 is SGHVS and CDR2 FNYEAQ. The CDR3 region is CASSKGWENIQYFGA.

This clonotype has ten or more counts. V gene TRBV27 combines with J gene TRBJ2-7; 8 nucleotides match TRBD1. This CDR3 contains 14 residues. Germline CDR1 MNHEY, CDR2 SMNVEV (reference sequence). Trimming took 2 bases from V and 7 from J; bases not matched to a gene: 7. CDR3 bases: TGTGCCAGCAGTTTAGGACAGGGTCTCGATGAGCAGTACTTC. Its translation is CASSLGQGLDEQYF.

In this sample, this clonotype turned up a few times. The chain links TRBV4-2 to TRBJ2-7; 11 bases fit TRBD1. The CDR3 runs 17 residues. J was trimmed by 7 bases and V by 4 bases; bases with no gene match: 15. In germline, CDR1 is LGHNA, CDR2 YNFKEQ. This CDR3 is CASSPVGPGQGGDEQYF. CDR3 bases: TGTGCCAGCAGCCCAGTGGGACCGGGACAGGGGGGCGATGAGCAGTACTTC.

The chain has TRBV7-2 and TRBJ1-1; TRBD1 is a possible D gene (5 bases). The germline V gene has CDR1 SGHTA and CDR2 FQGNSA. V was cut by 2 bases and J by 8 bases, with 15 bases left in between. The CDR3 spans 14 residues. CDR3 bases: TGTGCCAGCAGCTTATCGGGGACGGCCGGGGAAGCTTTCTTT. It specifies CASSLSGTAGEAFF.

V gene TRBV6-1 combines with J gene TRBJ1-4; 10 nucleotides match TRBD1. CDR3 length: 17 residues. The trim removed 5 bases at V and 1 base at J, leaving 7 bases unmatched. Germline assignment: CDR1 MNHNS and CDR2 SASEGT. The CDR3 DNA is TGTGCCAGCAGTCCCCGGGACAGGGGAGGAACTAATGAAAAACTGTTTTTT. The encoded protein is CASSPRDRGGTNEKLFF.

This clonotype has only one observation. The chain couples TRBV7-2 to TRBJ1-6, with D possibly TRBD1 on 5 matching bases. From germline, CDR1 is SGHTA and CDR2 FQGNSA. The CDR3 contains 14 residues. The V end was cut by 6 bases, the J end by 8 bases, with 14 bases between. The CDR3: CASRSRDGDSPLHF. CDR3 sequence (DNA): TGTGCCAGCAGGTCCCGGGACGGCGATTCACCCCTCCACTTT.